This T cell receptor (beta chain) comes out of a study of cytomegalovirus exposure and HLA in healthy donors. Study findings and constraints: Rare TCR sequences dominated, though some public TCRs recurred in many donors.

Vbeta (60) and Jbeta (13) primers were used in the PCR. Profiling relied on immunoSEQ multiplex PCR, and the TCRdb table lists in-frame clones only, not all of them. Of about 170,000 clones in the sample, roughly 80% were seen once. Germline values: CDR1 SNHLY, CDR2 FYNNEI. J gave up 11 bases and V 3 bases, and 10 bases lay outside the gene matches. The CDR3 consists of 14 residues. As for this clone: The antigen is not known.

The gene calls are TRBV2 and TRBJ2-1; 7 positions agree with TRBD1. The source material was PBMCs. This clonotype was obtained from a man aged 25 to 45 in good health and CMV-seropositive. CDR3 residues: CASSEVQGVGKQFF. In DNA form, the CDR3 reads TGTGCCAGCAGTGAGGTTCAGGGGGTGGGTAAGCAGTTCTTC.